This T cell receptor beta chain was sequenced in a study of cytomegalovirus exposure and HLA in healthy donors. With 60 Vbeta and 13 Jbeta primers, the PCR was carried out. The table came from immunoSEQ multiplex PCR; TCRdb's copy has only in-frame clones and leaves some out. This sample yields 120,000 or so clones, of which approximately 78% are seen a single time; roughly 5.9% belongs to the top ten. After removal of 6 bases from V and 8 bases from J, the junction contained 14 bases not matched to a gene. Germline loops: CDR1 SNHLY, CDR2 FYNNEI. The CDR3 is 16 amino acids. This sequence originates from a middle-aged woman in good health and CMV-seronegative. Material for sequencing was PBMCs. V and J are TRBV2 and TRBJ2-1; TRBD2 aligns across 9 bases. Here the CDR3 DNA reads TGTGCCAGCAGGACGCGTAGCGGGAGCACCGGGGATGAGCAGTTCTTC. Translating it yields CASRTRSGSTGDEQFF.